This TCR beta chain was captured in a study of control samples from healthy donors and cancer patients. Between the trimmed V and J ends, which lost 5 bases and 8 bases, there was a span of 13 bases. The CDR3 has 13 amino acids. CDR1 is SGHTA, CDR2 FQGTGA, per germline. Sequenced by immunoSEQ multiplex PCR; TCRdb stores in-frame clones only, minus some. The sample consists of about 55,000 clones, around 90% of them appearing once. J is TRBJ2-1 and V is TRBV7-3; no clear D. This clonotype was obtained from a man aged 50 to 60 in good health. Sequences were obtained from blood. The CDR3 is CASSLGKFDEQFF. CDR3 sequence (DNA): TGTGCCAGCAGCCTGGGAAAGTTCGATGAGCAGTTCTTC.